This T cell receptor beta chain emerged from a study of chemoradiotherapy in HPV16-positive cancers. Overall study: A couple of HPV16-positive patients' cells yielded candidate HPV-specific clones and common motifs. General study results and limits: In HPV16-positive patients, HPV-responsive T-cell expansion tracked better recurrence-free survival. Candidate HPV-specific clones and E7-related TCR motifs grew in tumor during treatment.

This clone was seen just once. Its antigen is undetermined. Germline V lookup: CDR1 SQVTM, CDR2 ANQGSEA. The CDR3 extends over 14 amino acids. The J segment lost 0 bases and the V segment lost 7 bases, leaving 8 bases of the junction unmatched. TCRdb's table, derived via immunoSEQ multiplex PCR, lists solely in-frame clones and lacks some. The table includes around 4,800 clones, roughly 88% detected once. Over chemoradiotherapy, repertoires were sampled more than once. The origin of this receptor is a human donor with HPV-associated anogenital cancer. The material was tumor tissue, obtained from a patient who underwent chemoradiotherapy. The chain uses TRBV29-1 and TRBJ1-1; 7 bases agree with TRBD1. DNA for the CDR3: TGCAGCGCCGTGGGACAGCCTATGAACACTGAAGCTTTCTTT. Amino acids: CSAVGQPMNTEAFF.